Each of the 3 T cell receptor beta chains below was sequenced from the same sample in a study of blood T cell repertoires in COVID-19. The protocol was immunoSEQ multiplex PCR, while the TCRdb copy is restricted to in-frame clones and leaves out a portion. The sample has 150,000 to 200,000 clones; roughly 87% are singletons. Sequenced: PBMCs or T cells enriched from blood (not recorded which). These receptors were obtained from a human donor with acute COVID-19. The donor label of this sample is uncertain.

The CDR3 is CASSQGGLTDTQYF. CDR3 in DNA: TGTGCCAGCAGCCAAGGGGGGCTCACAGATACGCAGTATTTT. The chain joins TRBV3-1 (or the pseudogene TRBV3-2) to TRBJ2-3, with a tentative D call TRBD1 (6 bases). CDR1 and CDR2 from the germline V gene are LGHDT and YNNKEL (reference sequence). The CDR3 is made up of 14 amino acids. V lost 1 base, J lost 2 bases, and 7 bases lay in between.

This clone was detected only a few times. V and J are TRBV20-1 and TRBJ2-1; possibly TRBD2 for D (5 bases). This CDR3 has 11 residues. CDR1 is DFQATT and CDR2 is SNEGSKA in the germline V gene (reference sequence). V lost 5 bases, J lost 10 bases, and 12 bases lay in between. Here the CDR3 DNA reads TGCAGTGCTGCCCCGCTAGCAGAGCAGTTCTTC. Its protein is CSAAPLAEQFF.

The CDR3 DNA sequence: TGTGCCAGCAGCTCAAGCGGGGGGTTCCAAGAGACCCAGTACTTC. Residues: CASSSSGGFQETQYF. The chain couples TRBV7-9 to TRBJ2-5; TRBD2 agrees at 9 bases. With V trimmed by 4 bases and J by 1 base, 4 bases remained unmatched. Germline assignment: CDR1 SEHNR and CDR2 FQNEAQ (reference sequence). The CDR3 is made up of 15 amino acids.